This T cell receptor (beta chain) originates from a study of CD8 T cells in ankylosing spondylitis. V was trimmed by 0 bases and J by 1 base, leaving 13 bases between them. Germline assignment: CDR1 LGHNA and CDR2 YNFKEQ. The CDR3 sequence is 16 residues long. This clonotype was observed at least ten times. It was by quantitative 5'-RACE with molecular barcodes that TCR beta libraries were made. MiXCR, run by TCRdb on the 5' RACE reads, gives a single entry per CDR3 protein. This sample carries fewer than 250,000 distinct CDR3 sequences, 8% to 11% of them seen once, and the ten largest clones take less than 3%.

Input material: blood, either unsorted or a sorted T cell fraction (not recorded which). This rearrangement joins TRBV4-2 to TRBJ2-7; D may be TRBD1 (7 bases). The TCR comes from a male donor with ankylosing spondylitis or in good health (not recorded which). The CDR3 bases are TGTGCCAGCAGCCAAGAAGTTGCGGGACAGTCCTACGAGCAGTACTTC. Protein sequence: CASSQEVAGQSYEQYF.